This T cell receptor (beta chain) was obtained from a study of T cell responses to AZD1222 COVID-19 vaccine. Study-wide results and limits: Reports say nearly half of spike-specific TCRs go after unmutated variant regions. Baseline seropositivity occurred in only a handful of AZD1222 recipients. Repertoires were collected only later (after the peak T cell response had occurred). Distributed over spike, vaccine-associated CD4 TCRs predominated at 160-218 and 743-854.

V lost 0 bases, J lost 5 bases, and 7 bases lay in between. The CDR3 is made up of 14 amino acids. Germline V gives CDR1 SEHNR, CDR2 FQNEAQ (reference sequence). This clone was observed once. Its matching antigen is unknown. Sequenced by immunoSEQ multiplex PCR; TCRdb stores in-frame clones only, minus some. The repertoire holds 150,000 to 200,000 clones, with just under 95% as singletons. This clonotype originated in an adult who received the MenACWY meningococcal vaccine as a control. The V and J genes are TRBV7-9 and TRBJ1-4, with no clear D. The source was peripheral blood, collected 28 days after the second dose of the MenACWY control vaccine. The CDR3 sequence is CASSLAGYNEKLFF. The CDR3 DNA sequence: TGTGCCAGCAGCTTAGCAGGGTACAATGAAAAACTGTTTTTT.